These 3 T cell receptor beta chains share one sample of origin, sequenced in a study of cytomegalovirus exposure and HLA in healthy donors. Vbeta (60) and Jbeta (13) primers were used in the PCR. Libraries were prepared by immunoSEQ multiplex PCR; TCRdb keeps only in-frame clonotypes and omits some of them. Of around 200,000 clones detected, 70% to 80% appear once; the ten largest clones hold 0.22%. The sequenced sample consisted of PBMCs. The receptors stem from a girl aged 2 to 10 in good health and CMV-seronegative.

This clone was counted a few times. The V call is TRBV18, the J call TRBJ2-5; the D gene is possibly TRBD2 (6 bases). This CDR3 is built from 12 residues. Germline CDR1 reads KGHSH; CDR2 reads LQKENI. The V end lost 0 bases, the J end lost 7 bases, and 6 bases lay between the germline ends. CDR3 DNA sequence: TGTGCCAGCTCACCACCGGGGGGGACCCAGTACTTC. Translating gives CASSPPGGTQYF.

This clone has more than one count but fewer than ten. The chain combines TRBV7-9 with TRBJ2-7; 8 bases agree with TRBD2. Germline V gives CDR1 SEHNR, CDR2 FQNEAQ (reference sequence). The CDR3 consists of 15 residues. J was trimmed by 2 bases and V by 5 bases; bases with no gene match: 8. This CDR3 reads CASSVSGAKTYEQYF. The CDR3 region has the DNA TGTGCCAGCAGCGTTAGCGGGGCGAAAACCTACGAGCAGTACTTC.

J is TRBJ1-2 and V is TRBV19; 10 bases fit TRBD1. J was trimmed by 3 bases and V by 3 bases; bases with no gene match: 7. The germline CDR1 and CDR2 sequences are LNHDA and SQIVND (reference sequence). There are 16 residues in the CDR3. The CDR3 reads CASSITPTGGDYGYTF. The CDR3 DNA follows: TGTGCCAGTAGTATTACCCCGACAGGGGGCGACTATGGCTACACCTTC.